This T cell receptor beta chain was obtained from a study of OX40 agonist ivuxolimab in advanced cancers. Study-level background: The costimulatory receptor OX40 (CD134) was targeted by ivuxolimab, a fully human IgG2 agonistic monoclonal antibody. The dose-escalation cohort was 82.7% male with a mean age of approximately 60 years, ranging from roughly 20 to 80. The paper covers the monotherapy dose-escalation part of the phase I ivuxolimab trial, which included N ≈ 57 patients. Among the roughly 50 dose-escalation patients, approximately 20 had hepatocellular carcinoma, about 15 melanoma, 9 renal cell carcinoma and 9 head and neck cancer. The point of sequencing TCRbeta in the periphery was to test whether ivuxolimab changed TCR sequence diversity and drove clonal T-cell expansion. Intravenous ivuxolimab was administered to patients every 2 weeks at six dose levels: 0.01, 0.1, 0.3, 1.5, 3 and 10 mg/kg. Prior anti-PD-1, anti-PD-L1 or anti-CTLA-4 therapy was permitted, and about two fifths of dose-escalation patients had received checkpoint inhibitors. Partial responses occurred in three dose-escalation patients: two with cutaneous melanoma and one with hepatocellular carcinoma.

For sequencing of the TCRbeta CDR3 region, genomic DNA was extracted from the sorted cells. TCRbeta CDR3 regions were sequenced using the immunoSEQ Assay. The source is immuneACCESS, and TCRdb retained only in-frame sequences with V and J called. Part of the clones is not carried over; for the studies checked, unresolved V genes explain less than half of this, and the remainder is unexplained. In all, the sample holds around 50,000 clones, and 80% to 90% of those were seen once. The top ten clones comprise about 3.5% of the sample. Patients with a history of autoimmune disease or receiving systemic immunosuppression were excluded from the trial. In every dose cohort, peripheral blood was drawn for TCR sequencing at baseline, cycle 4 day 1, and cycle 7 day 1. The samples were taken from a phase I, first-in-human, multicenter, open-label dose-escalation trial of ivuxolimab. The trial enrolled adults with locally advanced or metastatic head and neck squamous cell, hepatocellular, melanoma or renal cell carcinoma. Before TCR sequencing, CD4+ and CD8+ T cells were separately sorted from peripheral blood.

Paper-wide results and their limitations: In partial responders in the 0.1-3.0 mg/kg groups, normalized peripheral clonal expansion was found to be among the lowest, especially among CD8+ T cells. Antigen specificity was not determined for the clonally expanded peripheral T cells. After ivuxolimab, more expanded clones were found on average in CD8+ T cells than in CD4+ T cells. Low levels of normalized T-cell clonal expansion were also seen in some patients who did not respond. At doses of 0.1 to 3.0 mg/kg, clonal expansion of both CD4+ and CD8+ blood T cells was observed from baseline to week 6.

CDR1 SEHNR and CDR2 FQNEAQ are derived from the germline V gene (reference sequence). From its cysteine to its phenylalanine, the CDR3 spans 14 amino acids. Only the CDR3 DNA stays, 42 bases, in frame from base 1. Worth noting for this clone: Its antigen has not been determined. The junction departs from germline at one end; a sequencing error may be responsible.

This sequence originates from an adult with an advanced solid tumor such as melanoma, head and neck, liver or kidney cancer. Rearrangement joined TRBV7-9 to TRBJ1-1, with the D gene too uncertain to name. This specimen consisted of CD4+ or CD8+ T cells sorted from blood, obtained in a trial of the OX40 agonist ivuxolimab. Here the CDR3 is given as CASSLAVGDTEAFF. Here is the DNA: TGTGCCAGCAGCCTAGCGGTTGGGGACACTGAAGCTTTCTTT.